Presented here are 12 T cell receptor beta chains from one specimen sequenced in a study of T cell responses to AZD1222 COVID-19 vaccine. Using immunoSEQ multiplex PCR, the repertoire was profiled, and TCRdb retains in-frame clones only, with some absent. This sample has fewer than 120,000 clones, with 88% found just once. The sequencing here drew on peripheral blood, taken on day 0 of AZD1222 vaccination. The receptors originated from an adult in good health.

CDR3 in amino acids: CASSPRTGTDTEAFF. The CDR3 DNA reads TGTGCCAGTAGTCCGCGGACAGGAACCGACACTGAAGCTTTCTTT. The rearrangement joins TRBV19 to TRBJ1-1; TRBD1 agrees at 7 bases. Germline CDR1 is LNHDA and CDR2 is SQIVND (reference sequence). The CDR3 consists of 15 residues. Unmatched junction bases numbered 9, after V lost 5 bases and J lost 3 bases.

In the case of this clone: A much larger clone lies one base from this, so it may be a read error. The chain combines TRBV30 with TRBJ1-1, with 7 bases that match TRBD1. V trimming: 3 bases; J trimming: 1 base; junction bases outside the gene matches: 2. CDR1 is GTSNPN, CDR2 SVGIG, per germline (reference sequence). The CDR3 covers 13 residues. The CDR3 spells CAWRTGRNTEAFF. CDR3 bases: TGTGCCTGGAGGACAGGGAGGAACACTGAAGCTTTCTTT.

The rearrangement uses TRBV20-1 and TRBJ2-7; the D gene is possibly TRBD1 (5 bases). There are 11 residues in the CDR3. V lost 3 bases and J 12 bases, leaving 15 bases between the germline ends. From germline, CDR1 is DFQATT and CDR2 SNEGSKA (reference sequence). DNA of the CDR3: TGCAGTGCTAGGGGGTCAAGGGGCACGTACTTC. Its protein product is CSARGSRGTYF.

The J gene is TRBJ1-1, the V gene TRBV6-5; 9 nucleotides align to TRBD1. Germline loops: CDR1 MNHEY, CDR2 SVGAGI. The CDR3 loop spans 14 amino acids. V lost 4 bases and J lost 1; bases outside the gene matches: 1. The CDR3 nucleotides are TGTGCCAGCAGTTCGGGACAGGGGAACACTGAAGCTTTCTTT. Translation: CASSSGQGNTEAFF.

This chain connects TRBV11-2 to TRBJ1-4, with D possibly being TRBD1 (6 bases). Germline CDR1 is SGHAT and CDR2 is FQNNGV. The V end was cut by 2 bases, the J end by 13 bases, with 14 bases between. The CDR3 length is 13 residues. The CDR3 bases are TGTGCCAGCAGCTTAATGAGGACAGATCGACTGTTTTTT. It yields the protein CASSLMRTDRLFF.

V is TRBV7-9 and J is TRBJ2-6, with a possible D match to TRBD1 (5 bases). V dropped 4 bases and J dropped 1 base, with 14 bases sitting between them. The germline CDR1 and CDR2 sequences are SEHNR and FQNEAQ (reference sequence). The CDR3 sequence is 17 residues long. CDR3 sequence reads: CASSSPTTGSGANVLTF. In DNA form, the CDR3 reads TGTGCCAGCAGCTCCCCAACCACAGGATCTGGGGCCAACGTCCTGACTTTC.

The chain links TRBV5-8 to TRBJ1-2; no firm D call. The germline V gene has CDR1 SGHTS and CDR2 YDEGEE. With 2 bases removed from V and 3 bases from J, the gap between germline ends came to 11 bases. This CDR3 region has 14 residues. CDR3 region: CASSFSGEYYGYTF. The CDR3 nucleotides are TGTGCCAGCAGCTTCAGCGGGGAGTACTATGGCTACACCTTC. Based on the CDR3 plus reference TRBV5-8 and TRBJ1-2, the full variable domain is EAGVTQSPTHLIKTRGQQATLRCSPISGHTSVYWYQQALGLGLQFLLWYDEGEERNRGNFPPRFSGRQFPNYSSELNVNALELEDSALYLCASSFSGEYYGYTFGSGTRLTVV.

This chain uses TRBV29-1 with TRBJ1-1; unclear D gene. The CDR3 is 16 residues long. V dropped 0 bases and J dropped 0 bases, with 14 bases sitting between them. Germline assignment: CDR1 SQVTM and CDR2 ANQGSEA. The CDR3 region has the DNA TGCAGCGTTGAAGACCCCAGCAGGCCGTTGAACACTGAAGCTTTCTTT. Its protein is CSVEDPSRPLNTEAFF.

The chain has TRBV5-1 and TRBJ2-1, with 14 bases fitting TRBD2. The CDR3 extends over 16 amino acids. The germline V gene encodes CDR1 SGHRS and CDR2 YFSETQ. With V trimmed by 4 bases and J by 4 bases, 4 bases remained unmatched. CDR3 in amino acids: CASSPGLAGAYNEQFF. In nucleotides, the CDR3 is TGCGCCAGCAGCCCGGGACTAGCGGGAGCTTACAATGAGCAGTTCTTC. The complete variable domain, with remaining parts taken from reference TRBV5-1 and TRBJ2-1, reads KAGVTQTPRYLIKTRGQQVTLSCSPISGHRSVSWYQQTPGQGLQFLFEYFSETQRNKGNFPGRFSGRQFSNSRSEMNVSTLELGDSALYLCASSPGLAGAYNEQFFGPGTRLTVL.

As regards this clone: Within the sample, other DNA sequences also encode this same CDR3. The chain carries TRBV6-1 and TRBJ1-2; no reliable D call. Germline V gives CDR1 MNHNS, CDR2 SASEGT. V lost 1 base and J lost 0, with 6 bases in between. There are 14 residues in the CDR3. CDR3 protein: CASSEGQANYGYTF. The DNA for the CDR3 is TGTGCCAGCAGTGAAGGGCAGGCTAACTATGGCTACACCTTC.

The genes are TRBV15 and TRBJ2-2; tentatively, D is TRBD1 or TRBD2 (5 bases each). V dropped 0 bases and J dropped 7 bases, with 18 bases sitting between them. CDR1 is LNHNV and CDR2 is YYDKDF in the germline V gene (reference sequence). The CDR3 has 17 amino acids. The CDR3 sequence: CATSRDQWAGSHGELFF. CDR3 coding DNA: TGTGCCACCAGCAGAGATCAGTGGGCAGGGAGTCACGGGGAGCTGTTTTTT. Supplemented by reference TRBV15 and TRBJ2-2, the full variable domain reads DAMVIQNPRYQVTQFGKPVTLSCSQTLNHNVMYWYQQKSSQAPKLLFHYYDKDFNNEADTPDNFQSRRPNTSFCFLDIRSPGLGDTAMYLCATSRDQWAGSHGELFFGEGSRLTVL.

The V and J genes are TRBV5-4 and TRBJ2-7; D gene uncertain. The CDR3 loop spans 13 amino acids. Germline loops: CDR1 SGHNT, CDR2 YYREEE (reference sequence). The V and J ends lost 4 bases and 6 bases respectively, with 14 bases between them. The CDR3 DNA reads as TGTGCCAGCAGCCACCCCCAAAGCGTCGAGCAGTACTTC. Translated, it gives CASSHPQSVEQYF.